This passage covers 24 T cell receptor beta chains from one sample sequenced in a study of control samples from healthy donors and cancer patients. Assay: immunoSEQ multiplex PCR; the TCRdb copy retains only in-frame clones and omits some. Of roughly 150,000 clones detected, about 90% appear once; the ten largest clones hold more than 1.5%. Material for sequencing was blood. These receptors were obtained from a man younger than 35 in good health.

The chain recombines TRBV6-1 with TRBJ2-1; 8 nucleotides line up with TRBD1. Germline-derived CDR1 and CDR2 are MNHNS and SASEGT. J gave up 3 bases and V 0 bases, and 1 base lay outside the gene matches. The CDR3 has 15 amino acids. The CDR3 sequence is CASSEAGTGYNEQFF. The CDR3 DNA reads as TGTGCCAGCAGTGAAGCCGGGACAGGCTACAATGAGCAGTTCTTC.

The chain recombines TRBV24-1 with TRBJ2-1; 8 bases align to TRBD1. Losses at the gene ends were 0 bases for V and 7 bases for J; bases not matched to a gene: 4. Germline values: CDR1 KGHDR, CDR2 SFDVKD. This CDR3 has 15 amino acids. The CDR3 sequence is CATSDLDRGYNEQFF. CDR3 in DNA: TGTGCCACCAGTGATTTGGACAGGGGCTATAATGAGCAGTTCTTC.

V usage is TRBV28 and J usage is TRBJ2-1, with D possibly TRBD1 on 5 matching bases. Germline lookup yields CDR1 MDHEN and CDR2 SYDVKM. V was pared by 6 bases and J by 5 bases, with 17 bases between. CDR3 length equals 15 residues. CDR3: CASSSARKGDNEQFF. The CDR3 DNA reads TGTGCCAGCAGCTCGGCCCGGAAAGGGGACAATGAGCAGTTCTTC.

The CDR3 DNA follows: TGTGCCAGCAGCTGGACGACTAGCGGGGGAGGTGAGCAGTTCTTC. Residues: CASSWTTSGGGEQFF. The J gene is TRBJ2-1, the V gene TRBV7-3; 12 nucleotides agree with TRBD2. Germline V lookup: CDR1 SGHTA, CDR2 FQGTGA. The CDR3 consists of 15 residues. Losses at the gene ends were 4 bases for V and 9 bases for J; bases not matched to a gene: 7.

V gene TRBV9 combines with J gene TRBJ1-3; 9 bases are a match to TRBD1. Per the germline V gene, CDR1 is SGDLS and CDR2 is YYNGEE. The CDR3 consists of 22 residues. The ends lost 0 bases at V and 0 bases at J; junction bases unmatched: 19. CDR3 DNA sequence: TGTGCCAGCAGCGTAGCTCCTCTTGACAGGGGGACCTCCTTTACCTCTGGAAACACCATATATTTT. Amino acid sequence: CASSVAPLDRGTSFTSGNTIYF.

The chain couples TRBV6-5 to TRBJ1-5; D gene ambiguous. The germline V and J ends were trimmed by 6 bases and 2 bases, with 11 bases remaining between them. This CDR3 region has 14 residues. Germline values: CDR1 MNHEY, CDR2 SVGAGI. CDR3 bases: TGTGCCAGCAGCAGGCTGGGAGGCAATCAGCCCCAGCATTTT. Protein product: CASSRLGGNQPQHF.

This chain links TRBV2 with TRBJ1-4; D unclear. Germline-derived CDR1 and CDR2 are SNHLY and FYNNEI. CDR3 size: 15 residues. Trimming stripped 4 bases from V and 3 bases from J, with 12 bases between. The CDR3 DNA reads TGTGCCAGCAGTGTGAGTGAGGGTGCTAATGAAAAACTGTTTTTT. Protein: CASSVSEGANEKLFF.

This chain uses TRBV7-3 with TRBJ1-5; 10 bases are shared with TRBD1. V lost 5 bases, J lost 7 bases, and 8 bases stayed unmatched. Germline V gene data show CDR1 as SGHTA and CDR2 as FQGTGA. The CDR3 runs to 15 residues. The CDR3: CASSPRQGARQPQHF. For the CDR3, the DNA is TGTGCCAGCAGCCCACGACAGGGGGCAAGGCAGCCCCAGCATTTT.

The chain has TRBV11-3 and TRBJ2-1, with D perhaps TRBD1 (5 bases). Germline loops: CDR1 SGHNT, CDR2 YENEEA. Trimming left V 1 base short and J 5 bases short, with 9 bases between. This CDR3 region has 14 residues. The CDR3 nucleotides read TGTGCCAGCAGCTTAGGCCAGGGAAACAATGAGCAGTTCTTC. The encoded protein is CASSLGQGNNEQFF.

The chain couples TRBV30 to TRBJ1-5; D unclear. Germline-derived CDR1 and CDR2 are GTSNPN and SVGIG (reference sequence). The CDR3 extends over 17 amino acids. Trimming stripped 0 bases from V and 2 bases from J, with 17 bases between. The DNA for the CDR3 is TGTGCCTGGAGTGTACCCAAGGGAAGGTTTGGCAATCAGCCCCAGCATTTT. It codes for CAWSVPKGRFGNQPQHF.

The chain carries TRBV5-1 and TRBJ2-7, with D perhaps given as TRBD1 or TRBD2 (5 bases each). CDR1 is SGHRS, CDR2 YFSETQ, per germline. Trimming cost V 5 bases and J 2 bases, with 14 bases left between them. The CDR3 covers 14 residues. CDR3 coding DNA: TGCGCCAGCAGACAGGCGGACGGGGCCTACGAGCAGTACTTC. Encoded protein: CASRQADGAYEQYF.

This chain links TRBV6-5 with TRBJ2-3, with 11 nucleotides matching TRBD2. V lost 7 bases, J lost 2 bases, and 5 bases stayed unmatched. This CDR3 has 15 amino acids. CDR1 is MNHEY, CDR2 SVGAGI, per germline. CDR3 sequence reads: CASTTTSGATDTQYF. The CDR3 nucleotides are TGTGCCAGCACCACGACTAGCGGGGCCACAGATACGCAGTATTTT.

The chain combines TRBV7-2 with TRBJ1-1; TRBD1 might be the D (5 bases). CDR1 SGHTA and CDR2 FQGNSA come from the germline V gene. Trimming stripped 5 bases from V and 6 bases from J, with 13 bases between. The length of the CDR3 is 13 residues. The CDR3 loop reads CASSAGGIAEAFF. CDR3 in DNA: TGTGCCAGCAGCGCCGGGGGAATTGCTGAAGCTTTCTTT.

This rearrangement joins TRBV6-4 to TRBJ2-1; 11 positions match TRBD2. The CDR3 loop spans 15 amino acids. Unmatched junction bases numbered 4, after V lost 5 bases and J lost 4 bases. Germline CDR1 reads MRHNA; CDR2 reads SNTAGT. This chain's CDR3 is CASSQTSGDYNEQFF. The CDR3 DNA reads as TGTGCCAGCAGTCAGACTAGCGGGGATTACAATGAGCAGTTCTTC.

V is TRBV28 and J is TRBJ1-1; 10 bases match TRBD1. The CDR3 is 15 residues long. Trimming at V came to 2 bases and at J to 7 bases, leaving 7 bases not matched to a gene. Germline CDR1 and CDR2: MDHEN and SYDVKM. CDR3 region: CASSLVPGDRGEAFF. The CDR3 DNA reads TGTGCCAGCAGTTTAGTTCCAGGGGACAGGGGTGAAGCTTTCTTT.

The CDR3 DNA sequence: TGCGCCAGCAGCCAAGGGAGCAGGGCCACCGGGGAGCTGTTTTTT. It yields the protein CASSQGSRATGELFF. The V and J genes are TRBV4-1 and TRBJ2-2; D perhaps matches TRBD1 (5 bases). In germline, CDR1 is MGHRA, CDR2 YSYEKL. The ends were cut back, 1 base at V and 4 bases at J, with 10 bases in the middle. The CDR3 loop spans 15 amino acids.

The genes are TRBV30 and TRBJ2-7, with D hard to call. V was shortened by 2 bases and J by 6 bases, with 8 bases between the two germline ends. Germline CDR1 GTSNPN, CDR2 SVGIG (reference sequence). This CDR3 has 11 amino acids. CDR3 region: CAWSLGTEQYF. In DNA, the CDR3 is TGTGCCTGGAGTTTAGGCACCGAGCAGTACTTC.

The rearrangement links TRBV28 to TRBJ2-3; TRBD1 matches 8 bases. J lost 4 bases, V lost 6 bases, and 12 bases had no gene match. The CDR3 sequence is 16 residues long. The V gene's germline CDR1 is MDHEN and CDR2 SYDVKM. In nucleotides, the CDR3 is TGTGCCAGCAGGATCCCGACAGGGGATGGGGCAGATACGCAGTATTTT. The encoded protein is CASRIPTGDGADTQYF.

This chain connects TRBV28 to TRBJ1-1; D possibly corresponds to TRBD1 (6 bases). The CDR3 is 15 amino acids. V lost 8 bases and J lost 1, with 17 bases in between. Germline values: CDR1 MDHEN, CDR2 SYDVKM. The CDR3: CASLTSSGANTEAFF. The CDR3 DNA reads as TGTGCCAGCCTTACCTCTTCGGGGGCGAACACTGAAGCTTTCTTT. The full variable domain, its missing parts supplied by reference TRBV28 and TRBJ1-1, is DVKVTQSSRYLVKRTGEKVFLECVQDMDHENMFWYRQDPGLGLRLIYFSYDVKMKEKGDIPEGYSVSREKKERFSLILESASTNQTSMYLCASLTSSGANTEAFFGQGTRLTVV.

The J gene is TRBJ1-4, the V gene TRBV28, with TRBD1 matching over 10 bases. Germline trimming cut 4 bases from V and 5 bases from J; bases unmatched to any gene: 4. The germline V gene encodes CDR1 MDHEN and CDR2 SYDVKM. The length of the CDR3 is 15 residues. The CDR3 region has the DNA TGTGCCAGCAGTTCCGGACAGGGGGAAAATGAAAAACTGTTTTTT. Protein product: CASSSGQGENEKLFF.

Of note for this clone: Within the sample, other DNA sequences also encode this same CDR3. CDR3 sequence reads: CASSLGRGGETQYF. The CDR3 bases are TGTGCCAGCAGCTTAGGTCGGGGCGGGGAGACCCAGTACTTC. The V call is TRBV13, the J call TRBJ2-5; D could derive from TRBD1 or TRBD2 (5 bases each). The CDR3 runs to 14 residues. Germline V CDR1 and CDR2: PRHDT, FYEKMQ (reference sequence). Trimming shortened V by 0 bases and J by 5 bases, and 10 bases separated the two germline ends.

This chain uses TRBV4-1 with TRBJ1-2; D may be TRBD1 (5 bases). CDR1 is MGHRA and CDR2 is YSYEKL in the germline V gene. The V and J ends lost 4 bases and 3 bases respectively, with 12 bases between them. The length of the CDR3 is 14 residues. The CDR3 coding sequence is TGCGCCAGCAGCCTAGTCCGGGGGGACTATGGCTACACCTTC. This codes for CASSLVRGDYGYTF.

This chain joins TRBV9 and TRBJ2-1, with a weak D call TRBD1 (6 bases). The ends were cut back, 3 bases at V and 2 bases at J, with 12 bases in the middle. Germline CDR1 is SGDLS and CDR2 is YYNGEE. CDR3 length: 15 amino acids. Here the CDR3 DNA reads TGTGCCAGCAGCGCACGGGACAAAACCTACAATGAGCAGTTCTTC. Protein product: CASSARDKTYNEQFF.

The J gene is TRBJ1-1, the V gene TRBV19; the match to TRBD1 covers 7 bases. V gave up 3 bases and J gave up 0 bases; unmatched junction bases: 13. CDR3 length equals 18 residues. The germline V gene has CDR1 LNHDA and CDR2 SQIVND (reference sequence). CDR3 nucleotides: TGTGCCAGTAGTATCGACCAACAGGGGTCTGGTTTGAACACTGAAGCTTTCTTT. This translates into CASSIDQQGSGLNTEAFF.